A selection of T cell receptor beta chains follows, all from one sample in a study of cytomegalovirus exposure and HLA in healthy donors. Sequencing was performed with immunoSEQ multiplex PCR; in TCRdb, only in-frame clones are kept and a portion is missing. Counted here are under 95,000 clones, less than 8% occurring once; the ten biggest clones make up approximately 2.4%. The specimen was PBMCs. The receptor set was obtained from a man in his forties or fifties in good health and CMV-seronegative. Both conserved end residues are part of each CDR3. The D gene is left open where the match is weak. Size is stated for part of the rows, as once, few or many counts, or as a class when the clone is expanded.

clone_size: -
j_call: TRBJ1-2
d_call: TRBD1
v_call: TRBV6-4
cdr3_nt: TGTGCCAGCAGTGACTCAGGACAGGGCTATGGCTACACCTTC
cdr3_aa: CASSDSGQGYGYTF

clone_size: -
j_call: TRBJ2-2
d_call: TRBD2
v_call: TRBV7-8
cdr3_nt: TGTGCCAGCAGCCCCCGACTAGCGCCCAACACCGGGGAGCTGTTTTTT
cdr3_aa: CASSPRLAPNTGELFF

clone_size: once
j_call: TRBJ1-5
d_call: -
v_call: TRBV5-4
cdr3_nt: TGTGCCAGCAGCCGTGGCAGTGATCAGCCCCAGCATTTT
cdr3_aa: CASSRGSDQPQHF

clone_size: few
j_call: TRBJ1-1
d_call: -
v_call: TRBV10-3
cdr3_nt: TGTGCCATCAGTGAGGGGCGGGGGGCGCGGAACACTGAAGCTTTCTTT
cdr3_aa: CAISEGRGARNTEAFF

clone_size: -
j_call: TRBJ2-6
d_call: TRBD2
v_call: TRBV7-3
cdr3_nt: TGTGCCAGCAGCTTAACGTCCAAACTACAACTAAAACTAGCGGGGGTCTCTGGGGCCAACGTCCTGACTTTC
cdr3_aa: CASSLTSKLQLKLAGVSGANVLTF

clone_size: few
j_call: TRBJ2-3
d_call: -
v_call: TRBV30
cdr3_nt: TGTGCCTGGTGGTCAGGGGAACCCCCAGATACGCAGTATTTT
cdr3_aa: CAWWSGEPPDTQYF

clone_size: few
j_call: TRBJ2-1
d_call: -
v_call: TRBV11-3
cdr3_nt: TGTGCCAGCAGCTTAGAAGGTCGACAAAGGAGGGGCGATGAGCAGTTCTTC
cdr3_aa: CASSLEGRQRRGDEQFF

clone_size: few
j_call: TRBJ2-7
d_call: TRBD2
v_call: TRBV5-1
cdr3_nt: TGCGCCAGCAGCTTGGACGGGAGGAGGTACGAGCAGTACTTC
cdr3_aa: CASSLDGRRYEQYF

clone_size: -
j_call: TRBJ2-7
d_call: -
v_call: TRBV19
cdr3_nt: TGTGCCAGTAGTCCTTGGGACAGCGGAGGGTTTTACGAGCAGTACTTC
cdr3_aa: CASSPWDSGGFYEQYF

clone_size: -
j_call: TRBJ1-1
d_call: -
v_call: TRBV6-6
cdr3_nt: TGTGCCAGAAACTCAAACACTGAAGCTTTCTTT
cdr3_aa: CARNSNTEAFF

clone_size: few
j_call: TRBJ1-5
d_call: TRBD1
v_call: TRBV2
cdr3_nt: TGTGCCAGCAGTGCGACAGGGGGCGCCCGGCAGCCCCAGCATTTT
cdr3_aa: CASSATGGARQPQHF

clone_size: -
j_call: TRBJ2-2
d_call: TRBD1
v_call: TRBV18
cdr3_nt: TGTGCCAGCTCATCCTACAGGGGGGACACCGGGGAGCTGTTTTTT
cdr3_aa: CASSSYRGDTGELFF

clone_size: few
j_call: TRBJ2-5
d_call: TRBD2
v_call: TRBV5-1
cdr3_nt: TGCGCCAGCAGCTCTGGGATGTCTAGCGGGTACCAAGAGACCCAGTACTTC
cdr3_aa: CASSSGMSSGYQETQYF

clone_size: -
j_call: TRBJ2-5
d_call: TRBD1
v_call: TRBV5-6
cdr3_nt: TGTGCCAGCAGCCTTGTAACAGGGGGCACGGAGACCCAGTACTTC
cdr3_aa: CASSLVTGGTETQYF